What follows is one T cell receptor beta chain and its context. The entry originates in a study of TIL therapy for anti-PD-1-resistant metastatic lung cancer. In the study overall: Patients had a median age of nearly 55 years (range about 35-75). Median tumor mutation burden was under 1.9 mutations per megabase.

The germline V gene has CDR1 KGHDR and CDR2 SFDVKD. The CDR3 contains 16 residues. Trimming cost V 3 bases and J 0 bases; bases outside gene matches: 4. This was the immunoSEQ v3 assay. Survey-level samples got 1.5 million to 2.5 million read pairs; deep-level samples got about 5-6.5 million. Using immunoSEQ multiplex PCR, the repertoire was profiled, and TCRdb retains in-frame clones only, with some absent. The repertoire holds 12,000 or so clones, with 58% as singletons. Sample time point: pre-treatment sample, taken before nivolumab and TIL therapy. The tumor samples were excised metastases, mostly pleural nodules or supraclavicular lymph nodes. Adults with stage 4 NSCLC were enrolled in a phase I trial.

The chain combines TRBV24-1 with TRBJ2-1; TRBD1 agrees at 7 bases. This sequence was found in a person aged 25-80 years with non-small cell lung cancer. The sequencing here drew on tumor tissue, taken at baseline. This CDR3 is CATSDPTGSSYNEQFF. DNA of the CDR3: TGTGCCACCAGTGATCCGACAGGGTCCTCCTACAATGAGCAGTTCTTC.